The entry below describes one TCR beta chain. Different DNA sequences within this sample yield the same CDR3. CDR3 length: 14 residues. Per germline, CDR1 SEHNR and CDR2 FQNEAQ (reference sequence). Between the trimmed V and J ends, which lost 3 bases and 1 base, there was a span of 9 bases. Under the authors' procedure: Amplification of reference gene primers was used by the study to estimate nucleated cell counts. The repertoire was sequenced with immunoSEQ multiplex PCR; TCRdb's copy has only in-frame clones and lacks some. V, J and clone size were drawn from that table, and D and trimming were deduced from the DNA. The sample has roughly 240,000 clones; around 88% are singletons. These data originate in a study of blood T cell repertoires in COVID-19.

V and J are TRBV7-9 and TRBJ1-1, with D perhaps TRBD1 (5 bases). Input material: peripheral blood. The source is a woman aged 25 to 45 who had recovered from COVID-19. CDR3 residues: CASSFQGSNTEAFF. In nucleotides, the CDR3 is TGTGCCAGCAGCTTCCAGGGCTCGAACACTGAAGCTTTCTTT.